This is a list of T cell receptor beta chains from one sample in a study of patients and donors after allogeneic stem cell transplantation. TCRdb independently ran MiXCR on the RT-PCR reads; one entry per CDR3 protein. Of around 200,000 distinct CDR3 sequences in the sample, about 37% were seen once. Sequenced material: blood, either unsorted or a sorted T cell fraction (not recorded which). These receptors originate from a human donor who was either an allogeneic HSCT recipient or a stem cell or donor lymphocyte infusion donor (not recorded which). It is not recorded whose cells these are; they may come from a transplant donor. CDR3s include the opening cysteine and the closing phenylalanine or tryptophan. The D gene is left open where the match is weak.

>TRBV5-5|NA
CASSFFSGIVTNTEAFF
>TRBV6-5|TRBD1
CASTDPRDSRQPQHF
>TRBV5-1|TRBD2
CASSLEGLAGYNEQFF
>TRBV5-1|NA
CASSLDNGFQTQYF
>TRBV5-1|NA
CASSLAWDSSNPYEQYF
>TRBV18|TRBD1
CASSPDRYNEQFF
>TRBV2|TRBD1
CASSERGTGYSNQPQHF
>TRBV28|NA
CASSSSGRGGKLFF
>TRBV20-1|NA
CSAQRGSEAFF
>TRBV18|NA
CASSPLGGANYGYTF
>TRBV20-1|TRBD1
CSARTQGTGIFYGYTF
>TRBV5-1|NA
CASSLEGANYGYTF
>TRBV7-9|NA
CASSLAGRKDYGYTF
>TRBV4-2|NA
CASSLYKGNQPQHF
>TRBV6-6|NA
CASTRGREETQYF
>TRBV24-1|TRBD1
CATSQAGGHNQPQHF
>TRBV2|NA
CASRPSSYNEQFF
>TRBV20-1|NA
CSAREGPYSEAFF
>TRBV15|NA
CATSRDGMNTEAFF
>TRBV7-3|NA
CASSLTMDSPQHF
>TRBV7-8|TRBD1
CASSIPGQGADRRTEAFF
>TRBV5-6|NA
CASSFGHGQETQYF
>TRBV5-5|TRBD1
CASSLRTGSWGTEAFF
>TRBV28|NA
CASSPLRGGEQFF
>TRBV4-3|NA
CASSLRHSYNSPLHF
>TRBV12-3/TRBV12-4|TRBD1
CASSLRDSPTHYGYTF
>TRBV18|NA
CASSPRRLGNEQFF
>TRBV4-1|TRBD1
CASSRASQGMETQYF
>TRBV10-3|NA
CAISESGTPESDTQYF
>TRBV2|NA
CASSERPPPGELFF
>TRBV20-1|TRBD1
CSATTGVAGELFF
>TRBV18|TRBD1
CASSPTGGGYTF
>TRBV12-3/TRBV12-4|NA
CASSRLQETQYF
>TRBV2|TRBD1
CASTPGTENNEQFF
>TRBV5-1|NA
CASSLDPGKAFQGTEAFF
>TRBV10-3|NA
CAISGKGDQPQHF
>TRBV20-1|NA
CSARAGAGNQPQHF
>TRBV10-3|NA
CAISVQWDEKLFF
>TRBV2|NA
CASSEAGSGELFF
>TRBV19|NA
CASRLQGAYEQYF
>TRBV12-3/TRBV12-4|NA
CASSLRRDADFYGYTF
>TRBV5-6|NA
CASSPEGLTHNEQFF
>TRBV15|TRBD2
CATSMGLAGGENIQYF
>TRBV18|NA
CASSQGKNEKLFF
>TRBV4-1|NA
CASSKWGRGVSSYNEQFF
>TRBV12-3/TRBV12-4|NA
CASSGGERGRNQPQHF
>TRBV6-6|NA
CASNTKDRVLHTGELFF
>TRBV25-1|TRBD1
CASTSMGQGNTEAFF
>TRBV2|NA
CASTGGPYEQYF
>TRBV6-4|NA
CASSDRIGPNYGEQFF
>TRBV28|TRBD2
CASSLIAGRIYEQYF
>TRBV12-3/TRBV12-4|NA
CASTFSGSRGTEAFF
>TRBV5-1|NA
CASSLGSNEQFF